These 31 T cell receptor beta chains were sequenced from one sample in a study of Tregs in tolerant kidney transplant recipients. Repertoires were generated with immunoSEQ multiplex PCR, while TCRdb's copy carries only in-frame clones and drops some. The sample lists around 78,000 clones; approximately 90% were seen once. Sequenced material: Tregs from blood, taken before the transplant. Every receptor here comes from a human donor who received a combined kidney and bone marrow transplant.

J is TRBJ1-4 and V is TRBV7-9; D not certain. The CDR3 totals 16 residues. In germline, CDR1 is SEHNR, CDR2 FQNEAQ (reference sequence). The V gene lost 3 bases and the J gene lost 0 bases, with 11 bases spanning the gap. In nucleotides, the CDR3 is TGTGCCAGCAGCTTGAGCGCCGCCTCAACTAATGAAAAACTGTTTTTT. As protein: CASSLSAASTNEKLFF.

The V and J genes are TRBV6-5 and TRBJ1-3; 8 bases line up with TRBD1. CDR3 length equals 16 residues. Per the germline V gene, CDR1 is MNHEY and CDR2 is SVGAGI. V shed 4 bases, J shed 2 bases, and the junction held 7 bases outside the gene matches. In DNA form, the CDR3 reads TGTGCCAGCAGTTCGGTAGACAGGGGACCTGGAAACACCATATATTTT. Its translation is CASSSVDRGPGNTIYF.

This clone was counted a single time. The J gene is TRBJ2-7, the V gene TRBV11-1, with 8 bases identical to TRBD1. J was trimmed by 0 bases and V by 5 bases; bases with no gene match: 6. Germline CDR1 reads SGHAT; CDR2 reads FQDESV (reference sequence). The CDR3 sequence is 15 residues long. CDR3 amino acids: CASSATGGFSYEQYF. CDR3 sequence (DNA): TGTGCCAGCAGCGCCACAGGGGGGTTCTCCTACGAGCAGTACTTC.

This chain links TRBV7-2 with TRBJ2-7; TRBD1 matches 7 bases. The CDR3 loop spans 15 amino acids. After removal of 1 base from V and 0 bases from J, the junction contained 3 bases not matched to a gene. Germline V gives CDR1 SGHTA, CDR2 FQGNSA. Written as DNA, the CDR3 is TGTGCCAGCAGCTTAGAGGACAGGAGCTCCTACGAGCAGTACTTC. This codes for CASSLEDRSSYEQYF.

Regarding this clone: The sample carries other DNA sequences with the same CDR3. The V gene is TRBV5-1, the J gene TRBJ1-2, with 7 positions matching TRBD1. This CDR3 comprises 14 residues. The V gene end was trimmed by 2 bases and the J gene end by 8 bases; junction bases not matched to a gene: 9. Germline V gene sequence: CDR1 SGHRS, CDR2 YFSETQ. The CDR3 DNA sequence: TGCGCCAGCAGCTTTAACAGGGGCGCAGGGGGCTACACCTTC. It is translated as CASSFNRGAGGYTF.

This chain joins TRBV18 and TRBJ2-7; 8 bases align to TRBD1. Germline loops: CDR1 KGHSH, CDR2 LQKENI. This CDR3 region has 14 residues. Trimming took 3 bases from V and 2 from J; bases not matched to a gene: 3. The CDR3 bases are TGTGCCAGCTCACCTGGGACAGGAGCCTACGAGCAGTACTTC. Amino acid sequence: CASSPGTGAYEQYF. Filled out from reference TRBV18 and TRBJ2-7, the complete variable domain reads NAGVMQNPRHLVRRRGQEARLRCSPMKGHSHVYWYRQLPEEGLKFMVYLQKENIIDESGMPKERFSAEFPKEGPSILRIQQVVRGDSAAYFCASSPGTGAYEQYFGPGTRLTVT.

The chain carries TRBV5-5 and TRBJ1-2; possibly TRBD1 for D (5 bases). Trimming removed 0 bases at V and 4 bases at J, with 16 bases between. Germline assignment: CDR1 SGHKS and CDR2 YYEKEE (reference sequence). CDR3 length: 16 amino acids. This CDR3 is CASSLASGDPLYGYTF. The CDR3 nucleotides are TGTGCCAGCAGCTTGGCTTCCGGGGACCCCCTCTATGGCTACACCTTC.

The CDR3 nucleotides are TGTGCCAGTAGTACCTACGGACAGGGCGGTTTGGATCAGCCCCAGCATTTT. It encodes CASSTYGQGGLDQPQHF. This chain uses TRBV19 with TRBJ1-5; 8 nucleotides match TRBD1. V shed 4 bases, J shed 5 bases, and the junction held 13 bases outside the gene matches. Looked up from germline, CDR1 is LNHDA and CDR2 is SQIVND (reference sequence). CDR3 size: 17 residues.

The rearrangement links TRBV19 to TRBJ2-1, with D hard to call. CDR3 length: 15 residues. V was trimmed by 4 bases and J by 0 bases, leaving 10 bases between them. The V gene's germline CDR1 is LNHDA and CDR2 SQIVND (reference sequence). In DNA, the CDR3 is TGTGCCAGTAGTAAGGAAAGCCGCTCCTACAATGAGCAGTTCTTC. Translating it yields CASSKESRSYNEQFF.

V gene TRBV9 combines with J gene TRBJ2-3, with D uncertain. With 3 bases removed from V and 6 bases from J, the gap between germline ends came to 11 bases. Germline V gives CDR1 SGDLS, CDR2 YYNGEE. The CDR3 totals 13 residues. The CDR3 DNA reads TGTGCCAGCAGCGCTGGGGTTGGTGATACGCAGTATTTT. Amino acid sequence: CASSAGVGDTQYF.

The chain links TRBV28 to TRBJ2-4, with 8 bases identical to TRBD1. Germline trimming cut 2 bases from V and 7 bases from J; bases unmatched to any gene: 7. This CDR3 region has 15 residues. Germline V gene sequence: CDR1 MDHEN, CDR2 SYDVKM. The CDR3 is CASSLPGTGANIQYF. The CDR3, as DNA: TGTGCCAGCAGTTTACCCGGGACAGGTGCGAACATTCAGTACTTC.

This chain connects TRBV6-1 to TRBJ1-5; D gene ambiguous. The germline V and J ends were trimmed by 7 bases and 6 bases, with 13 bases remaining between them. The CDR3 is 13 amino acids. Looked up from germline, CDR1 is MNHNS and CDR2 is SASEGT. In nucleotides, the CDR3 is TGTGCCAGCACGGATCGAGTCTTTCAGCCCCAGCATTTT. Translated, it gives CASTDRVFQPQHF.

This clone has just one count. This chain connects TRBV28 to TRBJ2-3; TRBD2 might be the D (6 bases). V lost 5 bases, J lost 2 bases, and 14 bases lay in between. CDR3 size: 15 residues. Germline CDR1 and CDR2: MDHEN and SYDVKM. The CDR3 region is CASSRDWVSTDTQYF. The CDR3 DNA is TGTGCCAGCAGTAGGGACTGGGTCTCCACAGATACGCAGTATTTT.

This clone was detected only a few times. The V call is TRBV21-1, the J call TRBJ2-2; the D call in the table, TRBD2, was not verified against the DNA. TRBV21-1 is labeled a pseudogene. This CDR3 has 16 amino acids. DNA of the CDR3: TGTGCCAGCAGCAAAGTCTCTAGCTGGAACACCGGGGAGCTGTTTTTT. Protein product: CASSKVSSWNTGELFF.

V usage is TRBV5-8 and J usage is TRBJ2-1; 10 bases agree with TRBD1. Germline-derived CDR1 and CDR2 are SGHTS and YDEGEE. V was clipped by 4 bases and J by 4 bases; unmatched bases: 17. There are 19 residues in the CDR3. The DNA of the CDR3 is TGTGCCAGCAGCCCGGCGACAGGGGGCGGGAGTCCCCGTTACAATGAGCAGTTCTTC. It translates to CASSPATGGGSPRYNEQFF.

V gene TRBV27 combines with J gene TRBJ2-5; the D is unclear. The V and J ends lost 2 bases and 2 bases respectively, with 3 bases between them. The germline V gene encodes CDR1 MNHEY and CDR2 SMNVEV (reference sequence). The CDR3 extends over 12 amino acids. CDR3 sequence reads: CASSLQQETQYF. The CDR3 DNA reads TGTGCCAGCAGTTTACAGCAAGAGACCCAGTACTTC.

The rearrangement joins TRBV19 to TRBJ2-5; TRBD1 is a possible D gene (5 bases). The CDR3 spans 17 residues. Germline values: CDR1 LNHDA, CDR2 SQIVND (reference sequence). The V end was cut by 4 bases, the J end by 1 base, with 19 bases between. The CDR3 coding sequence is TGTGCCAGTAGTACAGGGTCTGCTCCAGGCACCCAAGAGACCCAGTACTTC. It specifies CASSTGSAPGTQETQYF.

The sample holds one count of this clone. The chain links TRBV5-1 to TRBJ1-2; no clear D gene. V was cut by 4 bases and J by 0 bases, with 10 bases left in between. The germline gives CDR1 SGHRS, CDR2 YFSETQ. This CDR3 comprises 14 residues. The DNA for the CDR3 is TGCGCCAGCAGCGCAGTTAGAGCTAACTATGGCTACACCTTC. This codes for CASSAVRANYGYTF.

This clone was detected once. The CDR3 nucleotides are TGTGCCATCAGTGAGTCGACAAGTGTGGGACTATCAACTGAGCAGTTCTTC. Translating gives CAISESTSVGLSTEQFF. The rearrangement links TRBV10-3 to TRBJ2-1; 7 bases are a match to TRBD2. Germline V lookup: CDR1 ENHRY, CDR2 SYGVKD. The length of the CDR3 is 17 residues. Losses at the gene ends were 0 bases for V and 9 bases for J; bases not matched to a gene: 14.

The V and J genes are TRBV28 and TRBJ1-2; 8 nucleotides agree with TRBD1. Germline lookup yields CDR1 MDHEN and CDR2 SYDVKM. The CDR3 loop spans 14 amino acids. The J segment lost 7 bases and the V segment lost 6 bases, leaving 10 bases of the junction unmatched. DNA of the CDR3: TGTGCCAGCAGATTCAGAGGACAGGGATCTGGCTACACCTTC. Translated: CASRFRGQGSGYTF.

The V call is TRBV5-4, the J call TRBJ2-2; 16 bases map to TRBD2. Germline lookup yields CDR1 SGHNT and CDR2 YYREEE (reference sequence). The CDR3 extends over 16 amino acids. The V gene end was trimmed by 5 bases and the J gene end by 6 bases; junction bases not matched to a gene: 4. CDR3 bases: TGTGCCAGCAGTCCGGGACTAGCGGGAGGGCCCGGGGAGCTGTTTTTT. Translation: CASSPGLAGGPGELFF.

V gene TRBV27 combines with J gene TRBJ2-7; D is perhaps TRBD1 (6 bases). Trimming removed 2 bases from V and 9 bases from J, with 20 bases in between. Looked up from germline, CDR1 is MNHEY and CDR2 is SMNVEV (reference sequence). CDR3 length: 15 residues. DNA for the CDR3: TGTGCCAGCAGTTTAACGGGACACAATATCCTGGGGCAGTACTTC. Translating it yields CASSLTGHNILGQYF.

The rearrangement uses TRBV6-4 and TRBJ2-5; TRBD1 is a possible D gene (5 bases). From germline, CDR1 is MRHNA and CDR2 SNTAGT. The CDR3 length is 15 residues. Trimming cost V 4 bases and J 5 bases, with 17 bases left between them. In nucleotides, the CDR3 is TGTGCCAGCAGTGTGTTGGGGCGCCCTGGGGAGACCCAGTACTTC. Amino acid sequence: CASSVLGRPGETQYF.

The genes are TRBV28 and TRBJ2-2, with D perhaps matching TRBD2 (5 bases). The CDR3 spans 15 residues. V lost 2 bases, J lost 4 bases, and 11 bases lay in between. Per the germline V gene, CDR1 is MDHEN and CDR2 is SYDVKM. The CDR3 sequence is CASSLMPGFTGELFF. The CDR3 DNA is TGTGCCAGCAGTTTAATGCCGGGGTTCACCGGGGAGCTGTTTTTT.

This chain links TRBV14 with TRBJ2-2; D is perhaps TRBD2 (5 bases). V was shortened by 0 bases and J by 6 bases, with 17 bases between the two germline ends. Germline assignment: CDR1 SGHDN and CDR2 FVKESK. CDR3 length: 17 residues. The CDR3 region has the DNA TGTGCCAGCAGCCAAGATCTAGAGGGAACTTCGTCCGGGGAGCTGTTTTTT. Its protein product is CASSQDLEGTSSGELFF.

The gene calls are TRBV11-2 and TRBJ2-7; D gene unclear. Germline loops: CDR1 SGHAT, CDR2 FQNNGV. V shed 5 bases and J shed 6 bases, with 17 bases lying between them. The CDR3 consists of 14 residues. CDR3 loop: CASSTARLVFEQYF. In DNA, the CDR3 is TGTGCCAGCAGCACGGCTAGATTAGTATTCGAGCAGTACTTC.

The J gene is TRBJ2-1, the V gene TRBV19; D not resolved. This CDR3 comprises 16 residues. Germline CDR1 LNHDA, CDR2 SQIVND (reference sequence). The V end was cut by 3 bases, the J end by 0 bases, with 12 bases between. CDR3 protein: CASSMGFLSSYNEQFF. DNA for the CDR3: TGTGCCAGTAGTATGGGCTTCCTCAGCTCCTACAATGAGCAGTTCTTC.

V and J are TRBV6-6 and TRBJ2-7, with D possibly TRBD2 on 5 matching bases. The germline V and J ends were trimmed by 3 bases and 4 bases, with 16 bases remaining between them. The CDR3 consists of 15 residues. The germline CDR1 and CDR2 sequences are MNHNY and SVGAGI (reference sequence). CDR3 loop: CASSYTSGDVYEQYF. CDR3 nucleotide sequence: TGTGCCAGCAGTTATACAAGCGGAGACGTTTACGAGCAGTACTTC.

This chain links TRBV2 with TRBJ1-1, with D perhaps TRBD1 (6 bases). The CDR3 covers 12 residues. V was trimmed by 2 bases and J by 6 bases, leaving 7 bases between them. The germline V gene encodes CDR1 SNHLY and CDR2 FYNNEI. The DNA for the CDR3 is TGTGCCAGCAGTGAAAGGGGGGCTGAAGCTTTCTTT. Protein sequence: CASSERGAEAFF.

The gene calls are TRBV19 and TRBJ1-5; a weak D match, TRBD1 (6 bases). This CDR3 has 12 residues. Trimming stripped 6 bases from V and 9 bases from J, with 12 bases between. Germline V CDR1 and CDR2: LNHDA, SQIVND (reference sequence). This CDR3 reads CASSRGARPQHF. CDR3 in DNA: TGTGCCAGTAGCCGGGGGGCCCGGCCCCAGCATTTT. The entire variable domain, with the rest obtained from reference TRBV19 and TRBJ1-5, is as follows: DGGITQSPKYLFRKEGQNVTLSCEQNLNHDAMYWYRQDPGQGLRLIYYSQIVNDFQKGDIAEGYSVSREKKESFPLTVTSAQKNPTAFYLCASSRGARPQHFGDGTRLSIL.

The chain joins TRBV7-2 to TRBJ2-3, with 8 positions matching TRBD2. The CDR3 covers 17 residues. The V gene's germline CDR1 is SGHTA and CDR2 FQGNSA. The trim removed 3 bases at V and 0 bases at J, leaving 8 bases unmatched. The CDR3 sequence: CASSLAGGGGSTDTQYF. CDR3 nucleotides: TGTGCCAGCAGCTTGGCTGGGGGCGGGGGGAGCACAGATACGCAGTATTTT. Full variable domain (rest looked up from reference TRBV7-2 and TRBJ2-3): GAGVSQSPSNKVTEKGKDVELRCDPISGHTALYWYRQSLGQGLEFLIYFQGNSAPDKSGLPSDRFSAERTGGSVSTLTIQRTQQEDSAVYLCASSLAGGGGSTDTQYFGPGTRLTVL.